The entry below describes one T cell receptor (beta chain). This sample is part of a study of shared clonotypes between healthy human individuals. Positive CCR7 selection of CD45RO-negative cells yielded the naive CD8 cells, and terminally differentiated effector memory CD45RA+ cells were excluded. Germline V gene lookup returns CDR1 SGDLS and CDR2 YYNGEE. The CDR3 runs 18 residues. V was clipped by 4 bases and J by 3 bases, with 25 bases between them. Repertoires were generated with immunoSEQ multiplex PCR, while TCRdb's copy carries only in-frame clones and drops some. The profile shows 1.5 million to 2.5 million clones, roughly 94% of them singletons.

The specimen was naive CD8+ T cells sorted from blood. The chain is built from TRBV9 and TRBJ2-5; TRBD2 might be the D (7 bases). The TCR sequence derives from a man younger than 30 in good health. The CDR3 nucleotides read TGTGCCAGCAGCTCCCCCCGGGGGGCAGGTCGGTCTGAAGAGACCCAGTACTTC. It codes for CASSSPRGAGRSEETQYF.